This record looks at one TCR beta chain sequence and its context. Its antigen is not identified. This sample is part of a study of cytomegalovirus exposure and HLA in healthy donors. Study observations and caveats: With high specificity and sensitivity, the classifier reportedly diagnosed cytomegalovirus status. In the 120 or so validation repertoires, approximately 94% of cluster scores exceeded 0, per a later analysis. Most TCR sequences showed up rarely, but some public TCRs showed up in many donors.

Germline V gene sequence: CDR1 MDHEN, CDR2 SYDVKM. V was cut by 8 bases and J by 5 bases, with 16 bases left in between. This CDR3 is 13 amino acids long. Profiled with immunoSEQ multiplex PCR; TCRdb holds only in-frame clones, not every one. This table holds tens of thousands of clones, more than 90% found once. The source material was PBMCs. The chain employs TRBV28 and TRBJ2-7; possible D gene TRBD2, 6 bases. The TCR sequence derives from a man between 18 and 35 years old in good health and CMV-seronegative. The CDR3 sequence is CASSPGSPHEQYF. CDR3 nucleotides: TGTGCCAGCTCCCCCGGGAGTCCCCACGAGCAGTACTTC.